Sequencing of this T cell receptor beta chain was carried out in a study of lymphopenia after photon versus proton radiotherapy. Method: immunoSEQ multiplex PCR; TCRdb's copy keeps in-frame clones and lacks some. The table includes 50,000 to 70,000 clones, around 90% detected once. A remark on this clone: Its cognate antigen is unknown.

The study, taken as a whole, reports: Proton therapy kept repertoires fairly stable, unlike photons, which gained effector/memory cells. After the lymphocyte nadir, photon-treated repertoires showed oligoclonal expansion, especially of CD8+ Temra cells. Only patients who died were analyzed for survival; proton advantage is unproven. A bigger post-nadir fall in TCR diversity correlated inversely with survival time in deceased patients.

This CDR3 has 13 residues. Germline lookup yields CDR1 MDHEN and CDR2 SYDVKM. Trimming stripped 6 bases from V and 0 bases from J, with 9 bases between. The V gene is TRBV28, the J gene TRBJ2-7; D is ambiguous. This sample comprised peripheral blood, obtained from a patient treated with proton-based radiotherapy. The TCR comes from a man at least 80 years old with esophageal cancer. CDR3 sequence (DNA): TGTGCCAGCAGCTCTACCCTCTCCTACGAGCAGTACTTC. It yields the protein CASSSTLSYEQYF. The full variable domain, with the rest looked up from reference TRBV28 and TRBJ2-7, is DVKVTQSSRYLVKRTGEKVFLECVQDMDHENMFWYRQDPGLGLRLIYFSYDVKMKEKGDIPEGYSVSREKKERFSLILESASTNQTSMYLCASSSTLSYEQYFGPGTRLTVT.